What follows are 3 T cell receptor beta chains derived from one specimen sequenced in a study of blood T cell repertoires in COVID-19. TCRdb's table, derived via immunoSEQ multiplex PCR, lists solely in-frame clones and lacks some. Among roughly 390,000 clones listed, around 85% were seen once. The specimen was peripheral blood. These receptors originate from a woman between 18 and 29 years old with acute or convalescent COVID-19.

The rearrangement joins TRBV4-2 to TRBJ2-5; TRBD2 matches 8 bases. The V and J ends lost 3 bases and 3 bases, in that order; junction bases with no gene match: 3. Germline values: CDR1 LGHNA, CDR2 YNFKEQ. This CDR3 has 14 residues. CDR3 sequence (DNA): TGTGCCAGCAGCCAGGGGACTAGGAAAGAGACCCAGTACTTC. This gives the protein CASSQGTRKETQYF.

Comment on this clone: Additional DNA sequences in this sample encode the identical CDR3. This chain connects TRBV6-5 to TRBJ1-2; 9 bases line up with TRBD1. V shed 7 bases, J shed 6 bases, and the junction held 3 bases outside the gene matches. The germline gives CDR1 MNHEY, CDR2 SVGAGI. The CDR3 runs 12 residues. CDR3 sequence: CASTRTGDGYTF. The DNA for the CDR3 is TGTGCCAGCACCAGGACAGGGGATGGCTACACCTTC.

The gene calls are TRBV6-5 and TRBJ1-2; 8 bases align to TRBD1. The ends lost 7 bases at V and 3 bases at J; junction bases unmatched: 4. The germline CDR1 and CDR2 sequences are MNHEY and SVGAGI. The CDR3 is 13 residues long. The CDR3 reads CASTTGGYYGYTF. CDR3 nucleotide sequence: TGTGCCAGCACAACAGGGGGGTACTATGGCTACACCTTC.